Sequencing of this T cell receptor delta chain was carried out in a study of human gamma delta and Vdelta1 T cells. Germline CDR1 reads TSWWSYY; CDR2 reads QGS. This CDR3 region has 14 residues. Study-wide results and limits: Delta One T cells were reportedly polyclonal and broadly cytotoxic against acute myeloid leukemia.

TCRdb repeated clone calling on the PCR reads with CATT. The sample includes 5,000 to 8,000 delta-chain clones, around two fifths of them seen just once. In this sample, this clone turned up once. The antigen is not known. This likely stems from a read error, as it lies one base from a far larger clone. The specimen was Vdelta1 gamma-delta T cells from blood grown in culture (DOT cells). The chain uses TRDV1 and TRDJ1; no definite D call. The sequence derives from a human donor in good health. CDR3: CALGERVSTDKRIF. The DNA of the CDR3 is TGTGCTCTTGGGGAGAGGGTTTCCACCGATAAACGCATCTTT.